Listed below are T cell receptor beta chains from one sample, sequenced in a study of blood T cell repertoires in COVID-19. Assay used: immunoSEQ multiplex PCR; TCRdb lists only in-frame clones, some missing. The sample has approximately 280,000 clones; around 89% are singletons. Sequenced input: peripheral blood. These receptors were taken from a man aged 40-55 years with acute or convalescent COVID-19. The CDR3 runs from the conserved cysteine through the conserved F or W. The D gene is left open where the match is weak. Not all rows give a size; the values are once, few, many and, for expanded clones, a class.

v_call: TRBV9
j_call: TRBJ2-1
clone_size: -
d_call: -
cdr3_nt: TGTGCCAGCAGCGTAAGTGTCGGGGGAGCCCCCTCCTACAATGAGCAGTTCTTC
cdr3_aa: CASSVSVGGAPSYNEQFF

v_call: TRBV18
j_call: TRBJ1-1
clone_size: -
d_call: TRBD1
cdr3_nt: TGTGCCAGCTCATTCCAGGGGGAGACTGAAGCTTTCTTT
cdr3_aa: CASSFQGETEAFF

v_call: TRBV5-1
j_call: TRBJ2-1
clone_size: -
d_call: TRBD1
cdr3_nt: TGCGCCAGCAGCTTGGAGACAGGGGGATACAATGAGCAGTTCTTC
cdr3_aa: CASSLETGGYNEQFF

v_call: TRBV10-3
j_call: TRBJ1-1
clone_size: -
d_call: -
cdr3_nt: TGTGCCATCAGTGAGTCCGAGCCCTCGGGAGGCACTGAAGCTTTCTTT
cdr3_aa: CAISESEPSGGTEAFF

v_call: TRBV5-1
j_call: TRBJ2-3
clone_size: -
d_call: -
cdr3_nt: TGCGCCAGCAGCTTGGCCACTAGCACAGATACGCAGTATTTT
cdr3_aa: CASSLATSTDTQYF

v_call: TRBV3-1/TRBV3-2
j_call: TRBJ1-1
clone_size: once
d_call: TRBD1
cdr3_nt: TGTGCCAGCAGCCAAGTTCGGGCAGGGGGTACTGAAGCTTTCTTT
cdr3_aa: CASSQVRAGGTEAFF

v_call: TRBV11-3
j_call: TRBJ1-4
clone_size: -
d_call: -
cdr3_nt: TGTGCCAGCAGCTTTCCCCGGTGGAGGGTATTAGGAAAACTGTTTTTT
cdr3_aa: CASSFPRWRVLGKLFF

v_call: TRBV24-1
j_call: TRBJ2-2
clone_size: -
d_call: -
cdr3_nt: TGTGCCACCAGTGTCCCCTCCGGGGAGCTGTTTTTT
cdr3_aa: CATSVPSGELFF

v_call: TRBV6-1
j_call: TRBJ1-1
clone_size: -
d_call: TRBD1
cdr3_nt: TGTGCCAGCAGTGAAAGGGGGGACAGGGAAGCTTTCTTT
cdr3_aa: CASSERGDREAFF

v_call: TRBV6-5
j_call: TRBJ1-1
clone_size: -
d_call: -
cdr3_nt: TGTGCCAGCACAAGGGGATTAGAAGCTTTCTTT
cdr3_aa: CASTRGLEAFF

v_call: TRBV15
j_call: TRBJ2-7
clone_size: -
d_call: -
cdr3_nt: TGTGCCACCAGCAGAGATCGGGTAGTCCACGAGCAGTACTTC
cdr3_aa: CATSRDRVVHEQYF